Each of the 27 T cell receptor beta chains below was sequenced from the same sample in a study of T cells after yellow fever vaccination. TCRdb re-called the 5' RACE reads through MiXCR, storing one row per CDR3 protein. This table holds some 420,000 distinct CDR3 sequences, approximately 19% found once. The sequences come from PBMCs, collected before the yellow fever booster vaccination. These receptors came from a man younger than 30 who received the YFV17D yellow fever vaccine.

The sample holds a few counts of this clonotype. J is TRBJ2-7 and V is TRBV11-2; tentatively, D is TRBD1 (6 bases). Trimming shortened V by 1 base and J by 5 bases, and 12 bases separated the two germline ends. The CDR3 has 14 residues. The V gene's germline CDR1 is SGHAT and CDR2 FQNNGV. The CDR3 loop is CASSLGTRGNEQYF. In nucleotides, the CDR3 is TGTGCCAGCAGCTTAGGGACGAGGGGGAACGAGCAGTACTTC.

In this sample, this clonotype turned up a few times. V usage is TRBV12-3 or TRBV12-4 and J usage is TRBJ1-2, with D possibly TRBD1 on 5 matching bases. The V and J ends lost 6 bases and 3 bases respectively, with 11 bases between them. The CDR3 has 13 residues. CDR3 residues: CASRPREDYGYTF. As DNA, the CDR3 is TGTGCCAGCAGACCCAGGGAGGACTATGGCTACACCTTC.

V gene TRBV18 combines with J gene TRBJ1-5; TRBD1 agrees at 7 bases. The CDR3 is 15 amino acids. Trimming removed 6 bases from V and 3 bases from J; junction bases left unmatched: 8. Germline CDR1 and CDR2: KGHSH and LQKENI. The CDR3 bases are TGTGCCAGCTCTCCCACAGGGGCCGCCAATCAGCCCCAGCATTTT. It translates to CASSPTGAANQPQHF. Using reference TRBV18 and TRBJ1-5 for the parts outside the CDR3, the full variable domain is NAGVMQNPRHLVRRRGQEARLRCSPMKGHSHVYWYRQLPEEGLKFMVYLQKENIIDESGMPKERFSAEFPKEGPSILRIQQVVRGDSAAYFCASSPTGAANQPQHFGDGTRLSIL.

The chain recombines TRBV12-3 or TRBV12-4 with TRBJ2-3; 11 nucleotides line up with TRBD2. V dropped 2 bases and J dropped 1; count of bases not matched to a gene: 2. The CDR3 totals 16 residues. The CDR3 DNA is TGTGCCAGCAGTTTACCTAGCGGGGGGCGCACAGATACGCAGTATTTT. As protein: CASSLPSGGRTDTQYF.

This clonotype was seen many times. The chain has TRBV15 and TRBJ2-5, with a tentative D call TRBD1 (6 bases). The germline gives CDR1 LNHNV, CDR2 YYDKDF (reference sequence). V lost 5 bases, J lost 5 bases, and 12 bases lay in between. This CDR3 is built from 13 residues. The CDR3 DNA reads TGTGCCACCAGCGTGGACAGTACGGAGACCCAGTACTTC. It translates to CATSVDSTETQYF.

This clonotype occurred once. The CDR3 DNA is TGTGCCAGCAGGGGGCACGGCTGGGACGAAGCTTTCTTT. This codes for CASRGHGWDEAFF. The V call is TRBV3-1, the J call TRBJ1-1; the D gene is possibly TRBD1 (5 bases). This CDR3 spans 13 amino acids. The germline V gene has CDR1 LGHDT and CDR2 YNNKEL (reference sequence). Trimming removed 6 bases from V and 8 bases from J, with 16 bases in between.

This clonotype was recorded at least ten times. The CDR3 sequence is CSAFWPGDTQYF. The CDR3 coding sequence is TGCAGTGCTTTCTGGCCGGGCGATACGCAGTATTTT. The rearrangement links TRBV20-1 to TRBJ2-3; D remains unclear. This CDR3 has 12 amino acids. Trimming took 5 bases from V and 6 from J, leaving 12 bases between them. Per germline, CDR1 DFQATT and CDR2 SNEGSKA (reference sequence).

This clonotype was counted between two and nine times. Here the CDR3 DNA reads TGTGCCAGCAGCCGGGATAGCGGGGAGCTGTTTTTT. It translates to CASSRDSGELFF. V is TRBV7-2 and J is TRBJ2-2, with D possibly being TRBD2 (5 bases). With 5 bases removed from V and 7 bases from J, the gap between germline ends came to 8 bases. Germline V gene sequence: CDR1 SGHTA, CDR2 FQGNSA. This CDR3 is built from 12 residues.

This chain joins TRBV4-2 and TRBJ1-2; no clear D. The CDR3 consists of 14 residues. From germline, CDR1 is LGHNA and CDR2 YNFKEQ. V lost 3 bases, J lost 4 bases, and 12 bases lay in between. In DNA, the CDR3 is TGTGCCAGCAGCCAGGAAGAGGGCCTCTATGGCTACACCTTC. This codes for CASSQEEGLYGYTF.

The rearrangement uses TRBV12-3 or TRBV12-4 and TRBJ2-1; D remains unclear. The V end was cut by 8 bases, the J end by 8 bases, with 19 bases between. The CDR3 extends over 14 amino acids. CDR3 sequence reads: CASAIGPPPDEQFF. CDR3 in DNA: TGTGCCAGCGCCATTGGCCCGCCACCCGATGAGCAGTTCTTC.

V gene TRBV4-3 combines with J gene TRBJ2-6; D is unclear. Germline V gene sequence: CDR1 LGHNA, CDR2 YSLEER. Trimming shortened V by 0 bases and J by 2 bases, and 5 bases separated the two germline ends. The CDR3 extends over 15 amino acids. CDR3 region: CASSQDRPGANVLTF. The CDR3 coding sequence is TGCGCCAGCAGCCAAGACAGGCCTGGGGCCAACGTCCTGACTTTC.

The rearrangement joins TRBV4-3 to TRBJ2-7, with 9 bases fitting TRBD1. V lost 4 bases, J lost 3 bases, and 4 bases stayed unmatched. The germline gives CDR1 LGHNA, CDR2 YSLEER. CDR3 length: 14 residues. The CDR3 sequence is CASSRQGQGYEQYF. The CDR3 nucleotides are TGCGCCAGCAGCCGGCAGGGACAGGGCTACGAGCAGTACTTC.

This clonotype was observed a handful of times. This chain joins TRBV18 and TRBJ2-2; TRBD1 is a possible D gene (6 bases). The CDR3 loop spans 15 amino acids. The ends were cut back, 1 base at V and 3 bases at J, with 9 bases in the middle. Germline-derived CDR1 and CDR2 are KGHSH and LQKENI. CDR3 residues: CASSPQGDYTGELFF. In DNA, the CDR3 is TGTGCCAGCTCACCACAGGGGGATTACACCGGGGAGCTGTTTTTT.

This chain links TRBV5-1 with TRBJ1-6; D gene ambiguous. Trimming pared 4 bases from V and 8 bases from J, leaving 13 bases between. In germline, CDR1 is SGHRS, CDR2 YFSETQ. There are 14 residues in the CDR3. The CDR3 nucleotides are TGCGCCAGCAGCGCTGACCTTGAGGATTCACCCCTCCACTTT. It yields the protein CASSADLEDSPLHF. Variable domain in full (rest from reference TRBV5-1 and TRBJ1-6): KAGVTQTPRYLIKTRGQQVTLSCSPISGHRSVSWYQQTPGQGLQFLFEYFSETQRNKGNFPGRFSGRQFSNSRSEMNVSTLELGDSALYLCASSADLEDSPLHFGNGTRLTVT.

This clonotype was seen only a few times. The chain's CDR3 is CASSSHPYNEQFF. CDR3 in DNA: TGTGCCAGCAGCTCACACCCTTACAATGAGCAGTTCTTC. This chain connects TRBV7-6 to TRBJ2-1; the D is unclear. CDR1 and CDR2 from the germline V gene are SGHVS and FNYEAQ. The V and J ends lost 4 bases and 4 bases respectively, with 8 bases between them. There are 13 residues in the CDR3.

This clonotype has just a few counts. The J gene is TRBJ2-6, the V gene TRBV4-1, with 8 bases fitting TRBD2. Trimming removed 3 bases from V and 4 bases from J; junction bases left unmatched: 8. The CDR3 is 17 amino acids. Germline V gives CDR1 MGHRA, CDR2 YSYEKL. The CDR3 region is CASSHIRGGTGANVLTF. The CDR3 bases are TGCGCCAGCAGCCACATTCGCGGGGGGACGGGGGCCAACGTCCTGACTTTC.

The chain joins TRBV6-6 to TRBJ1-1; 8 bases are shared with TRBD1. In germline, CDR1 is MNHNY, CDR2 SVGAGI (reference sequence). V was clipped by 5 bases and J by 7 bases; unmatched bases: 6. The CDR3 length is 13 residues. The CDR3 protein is CASSTRGRVEAFF. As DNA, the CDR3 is TGTGCCAGCAGTACCAGGGGGCGGGTTGAAGCTTTCTTT.

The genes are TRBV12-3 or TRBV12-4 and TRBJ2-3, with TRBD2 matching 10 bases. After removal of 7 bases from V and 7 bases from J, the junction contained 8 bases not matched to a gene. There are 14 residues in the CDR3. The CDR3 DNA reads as TGTGCCAGCACCCCAAGCGGGGGGGCGTATACGCAGTATTTT. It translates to CASTPSGGAYTQYF.

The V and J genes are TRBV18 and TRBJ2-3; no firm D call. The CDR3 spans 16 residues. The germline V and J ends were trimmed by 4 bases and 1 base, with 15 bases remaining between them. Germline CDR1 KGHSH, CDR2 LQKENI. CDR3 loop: CASSRDQVGGTDTQYF. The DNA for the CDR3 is TGTGCCAGCTCACGCGACCAGGTCGGAGGCACAGATACGCAGTATTTT. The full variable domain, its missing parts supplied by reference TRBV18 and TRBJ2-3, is NAGVMQNPRHLVRRRGQEARLRCSPMKGHSHVYWYRQLPEEGLKFMVYLQKENIIDESGMPKERFSAEFPKEGPSILRIQQVVRGDSAAYFCASSRDQVGGTDTQYFGPGTRLTVL.

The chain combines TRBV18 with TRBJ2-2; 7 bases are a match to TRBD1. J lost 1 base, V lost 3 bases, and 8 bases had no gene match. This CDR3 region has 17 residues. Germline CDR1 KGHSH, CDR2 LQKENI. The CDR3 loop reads CASSPPPGQMNTGELFF. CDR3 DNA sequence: TGTGCCAGCTCACCGCCTCCGGGACAGATGAACACCGGGGAGCTGTTTTTT.

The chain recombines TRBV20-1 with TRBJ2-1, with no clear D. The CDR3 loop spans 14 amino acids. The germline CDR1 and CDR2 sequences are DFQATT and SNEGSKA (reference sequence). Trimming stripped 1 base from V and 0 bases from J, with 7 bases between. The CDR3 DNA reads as TGCAGTGCTAGAGGCTTAAGCTCCTACAATGAGCAGTTCTTC. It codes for CSARGLSSYNEQFF.

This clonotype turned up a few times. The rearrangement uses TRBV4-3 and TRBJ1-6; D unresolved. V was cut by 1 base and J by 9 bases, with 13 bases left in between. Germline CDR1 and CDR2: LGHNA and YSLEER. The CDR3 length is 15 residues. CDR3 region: CASSQGANDVSPLHF. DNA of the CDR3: TGCGCCAGCAGCCAAGGTGCTAACGACGTTTCACCCCTCCACTTT.

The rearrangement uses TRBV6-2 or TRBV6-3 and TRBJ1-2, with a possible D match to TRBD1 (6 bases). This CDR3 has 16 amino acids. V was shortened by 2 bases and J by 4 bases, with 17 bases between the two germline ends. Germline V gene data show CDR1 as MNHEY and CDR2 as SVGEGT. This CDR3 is CASSYERDKWGYGYTF. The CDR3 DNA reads TGTGCCAGCAGTTACGAACGGGACAAATGGGGCTATGGCTACACCTTC.

The CDR3 region has the DNA TGCGCCAGCAGCGGGACAGGGGAAAGAAACACTGAAGCTTTCTTT. This codes for CASSGTGERNTEAFF. The chain employs TRBV5-1 and TRBJ1-1, with 10 bases matching TRBD1. V shed 4 bases and J 2 bases; nucleotides not matched to a gene: 5. The CDR3 contains 15 residues. Germline CDR1 reads SGHRS; CDR2 reads YFSETQ. The full variable domain, completed using reference TRBV5-1 and TRBJ1-1, is KAGVTQTPRYLIKTRGQQVTLSCSPISGHRSVSWYQQTPGQGLQFLFEYFSETQRNKGNFPGRFSGRQFSNSRSEMNVSTLELGDSALYLCASSGTGERNTEAFFGQGTRLTVV.

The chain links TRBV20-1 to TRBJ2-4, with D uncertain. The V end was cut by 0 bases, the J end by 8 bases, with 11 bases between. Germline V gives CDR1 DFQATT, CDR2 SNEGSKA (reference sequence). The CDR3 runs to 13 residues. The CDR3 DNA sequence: TGCAGTGCTAGAGATGAACCCCTGGACATTCAGTACTTC. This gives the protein CSARDEPLDIQYF.

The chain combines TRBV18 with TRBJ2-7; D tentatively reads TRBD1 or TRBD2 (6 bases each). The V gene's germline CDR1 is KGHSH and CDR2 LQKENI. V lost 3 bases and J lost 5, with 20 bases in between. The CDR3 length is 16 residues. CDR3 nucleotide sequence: TGTGCCAGCTCACCTACAGCTGGAGGGGGTTCCCACGAGCAGTACTTC. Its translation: CASSPTAGGGSHEQYF.

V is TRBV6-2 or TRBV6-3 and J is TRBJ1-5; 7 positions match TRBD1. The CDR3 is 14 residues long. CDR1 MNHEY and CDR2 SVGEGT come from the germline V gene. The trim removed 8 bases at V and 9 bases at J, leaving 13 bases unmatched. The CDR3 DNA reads TGTGCCAGCTGGGGAGGGGGCACCCGGGGGCCCCAGCATTTT. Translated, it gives CASWGGGTRGPQHF.